The 14 T cell receptor beta chains presented below share a single source sample, sequenced in a study of T cells in Graves' hyperthyroidism and ophthalmopathy. TCR beta CDR3 regions were amplified from RNA transcripts. A set of HTBI primers served as the primers for a first-round RT-PCR of the TCR CDR3. TCRdb analysed the multiplex PCR reads with MiXCR anew, one entry per CDR3 protein. The table includes roughly 420,000 distinct CDR3 sequences, around a sixth detected once. The specimen was blood. These receptors came from a woman aged 18-35 years with Graves' hyperthyroidism.

This clonotype occurred a few times. The chain recombines TRBV29-1 with TRBJ1-4, with D possibly matching TRBD1 (6 bases). Trimming shortened V by 8 bases and J by 3 bases, and 16 bases separated the two germline ends. The germline V gene encodes CDR1 SQVTM and CDR2 ANQGSEA. The CDR3 extends over 14 amino acids. Written as DNA, the CDR3 is TGCAGCACCGACAGGAGGGAATCTAATGAAAAACTGTTTTTT. This sequence encodes CSTDRRESNEKLFF.

The rearrangement joins TRBV5-6 to TRBJ2-7, with 8 bases aligning to TRBD2. The CDR3 is made up of 16 amino acids. V was clipped by 0 bases and J by 0 bases; unmatched bases: 5. Germline V lookup: CDR1 SGHDT, CDR2 YYEEEE. This CDR3 is CASSLGISGASYEQYF. The CDR3 bases are TGTGCCAGCAGCTTGGGAATTAGCGGGGCCTCCTACGAGCAGTACTTC. Filled out from reference TRBV5-6 and TRBJ2-7, the complete variable domain reads DAGVTQSPTHLIKTRGQQVTLRCSPKSGHDTVSWYQQALGQGPQFIFQYYEEEERQRGNFPDRFSGHQFPNYSSELNVNALLLGDSALYLCASSLGISGASYEQYFGPGTRLTVT.

This CDR3 reads CASSYRGLSQETQYF. CDR3 in DNA: TGTGCCAGCAGCTACAGGGGGCTAAGCCAAGAGACCCAGTACTTC. The V call is TRBV9, the J call TRBJ2-5; 9 bases align to TRBD1. CDR3 length: 15 residues. From germline, CDR1 is SGDLS and CDR2 YYNGEE. The J segment lost 1 base and the V segment lost 4 bases, leaving 5 bases of the junction unmatched.

The table lists this clonotype with a count of one. The chain joins TRBV6-2 or TRBV6-3 to TRBJ1-2, with D perhaps matching TRBD1 (5 bases). This CDR3 has 15 residues. Germline CDR1 MNHEY, CDR2 SVGEGT. Deletions cut 3 bases from V and 4 bases from J, with 15 bases between. In DNA form, the CDR3 reads TGTGCCAGCAGTTATATGCAGGGCGTTAGCTATGGCTACACCTTC. This gives the protein CASSYMQGVSYGYTF.

The chain employs TRBV9 and TRBJ1-1; TRBD1 aligns across 10 bases. With V trimmed by 4 bases and J by 5 bases, 8 bases remained unmatched. CDR1 and CDR2 (germline): SGDLS, YYNGEE. The CDR3 sequence is 15 residues long. The CDR3 spells CASSTPRTGGTEAFF. CDR3 nucleotide sequence: TGTGCCAGCAGCACACCTCGGACAGGGGGTACTGAAGCTTTCTTT.

This clonotype was recorded at least ten times. J is TRBJ2-2 and V is TRBV12-3 or TRBV12-4; D possibly corresponds to TRBD2 (6 bases). This CDR3 has 13 residues. V lost 7 bases, J lost 7 bases, and 13 bases lay in between. CDR3 loop: CASTRLEGGELFF. DNA for the CDR3: TGTGCCAGCACCCGGCTGGAGGGCGGGGAGCTGTTTTTT.

About this clonotype: The conserved final phenylalanine or tryptophan is absent from the CDR3, which likely points to a read error. The CDR3 protein is CASSTMGGSTDTQYL. CDR3 DNA sequence: TGTGCCAGCAGCACAATGGGCGGTAGCACAGATACGCAGTATCTT. The chain employs TRBV27 and TRBJ2-3; D not resolved. V lost 6 bases to trimming and J lost 0 bases, with 13 bases between them. This CDR3 spans 15 amino acids. Germline lookup yields CDR1 MNHEY and CDR2 SMNVEV (reference sequence).

This clonotype was seen ten or more times. The chain links TRBV12-3 or TRBV12-4 to TRBJ2-2; D may be TRBD2 (6 bases). This CDR3 is built from 16 residues. The V and J ends lost 7 bases and 0 bases respectively, with 15 bases between them. CDR3 coding DNA: TGTGCCAGCATCGTGACCGGGACTCCGAACACCGGGGAGCTGTTTTTT. Encoded protein: CASIVTGTPNTGELFF.

V usage is TRBV7-9 and J usage is TRBJ2-7; D may be TRBD1 (6 bases). Trimming stripped 7 bases from V and 0 bases from J, with 22 bases between. Germline-derived CDR1 and CDR2 are SEHNR and FQNEAQ (reference sequence). The CDR3 extends over 17 amino acids. This CDR3 is CASILTDLKGVSYEQYF. The CDR3 nucleotides read TGTGCCAGCATACTGACAGATCTTAAGGGGGTCTCCTACGAGCAGTACTTC.

Points on this clonotype: The junction does not match germline at one end; this may be a read error. The chain uses TRBV7-9 and TRBJ2-6, with a weak D call TRBD2 (5 bases). This CDR3 spans 13 amino acids. Germline CDR1 reads SEHNR; CDR2 reads FQNEAQ (reference sequence). This CDR3 reads CASSTPGVNVLTF. The CDR3 bases are TGTGCCAGCAGCACCCCCGGGGTCAACGTCCTGACTTTC. Complete variable domain (other parts from reference TRBV7-9 and TRBJ2-6): DTGVSQNPRHKITKRGQNVTFRCDPISEHNRLYWYRQTLGQGPEFLTYFQNEAQLEKSRLLSDRFSAERPKGSFSTLEIQRTEQGDSAMYLCASSTPGVNVLTFGAGSRLTVL.

The chain couples TRBV2 to TRBJ1-1, with D uncertain. Germline lookup yields CDR1 SNHLY and CDR2 FYNNEI. The CDR3 spans 13 residues. V was pared by 8 bases and J by 1 base, with 11 bases between. The CDR3 sequence is CASFGPRNTEAFF. CDR3 nucleotide sequence: TGTGCCAGCTTCGGGCCTCGGAACACTGAAGCTTTCTTT.

This clonotype was detected only a few times. V gene TRBV19 combines with J gene TRBJ2-2, with D perhaps matching TRBD1 (6 bases). Trimming took 4 bases from V and 4 from J, leaving 16 bases between them. The germline CDR1 and CDR2 sequences are LNHDA and SQIVND (reference sequence). The CDR3 has 16 amino acids. Here the CDR3 DNA reads TGTGCCAGTAGTAGAATTGCAGGGGAAGCCACCGGGGAGCTGTTTTTT. Translating gives CASSRIAGEATGELFF.

This clonotype was picked up a small number of times. The chain has TRBV6-1 and TRBJ1-1, with D possibly being TRBD1 (5 bases). Trimming took 6 bases from V and 3 from J, leaving 20 bases between them. From germline, CDR1 is MNHNS and CDR2 SASEGT. This CDR3 is 16 amino acids long. CDR3 nucleotide sequence: TGTGCCAGCAGCAGGATAGGGGCAGGGCGGGACACTGAAGCTTTCTTT. This encodes CASSRIGAGRDTEAFF.

This clonotype was observed many times. This chain connects TRBV7-8 to TRBJ1-1; 9 nucleotides line up with TRBD1. Unmatched junction bases numbered 15, after V lost 6 bases and J lost 1 base. This CDR3 region has 18 residues. Germline-derived CDR1 and CDR2 are SGHVS and FQNEAQ. This CDR3 reads CASSRLQGAVSWNTEAFF. The CDR3 DNA reads as TGTGCCAGCAGTCGATTACAGGGGGCGGTTTCCTGGAACACTGAAGCTTTCTTT.